These T cell receptor beta chains were read from a single sample in a study of blood T cell repertoires in COVID-19. Libraries were prepared by immunoSEQ multiplex PCR; TCRdb keeps only in-frame clonotypes and omits some of them. This repertoire shows under 150,000 clones, roughly 84% found once; its top ten account for 5% to 7%. Material for sequencing was PBMCs or T cells enriched from blood (not recorded which). Receptors originate from a woman aged 50 to 65 who had been exposed to COVID-19. CDR3s include the opening cysteine and the closing phenylalanine or tryptophan. Each record gives: clone size, D gene, J gene, V gene, CDR3 DNA, CDR3 protein. A D gene is named only where the DNA matches it firmly. Some rows mark clone size as missing; the rest say once, few, many or name a class of expanded clone.

clone size: -; D gene: -; J gene: TRBJ1-5; V gene: TRBV6-5; CDR3 DNA: TGTGCCAGCAGAAACGGGATCTCCGACTTGAAGCCCCAGCATTTT; CDR3 protein: CASRNGISDLKPQHF
clone size: -; D gene: TRBD1; J gene: TRBJ2-7; V gene: TRBV11-2; CDR3 DNA: TGTGCCAGCAGCCGTCGTACCGGGACAGGGGACGAGCAGTACTTC; CDR3 protein: CASSRRTGTGDEQYF
clone size: few; D gene: TRBD2; J gene: TRBJ2-1; V gene: TRBV5-1; CDR3 DNA: TGCGCCAGCAGCCTAGCTTCTGGCGGGGGGAATGAGCAGTTCTTC; CDR3 protein: CASSLASGGGNEQFF
clone size: few; D gene: -; J gene: TRBJ2-1; V gene: TRBV6-1; CDR3 DNA: TGTGCCAGCAGTGAAGTAGGGGGATCCGGCCATGAGCAGTTCTTC; CDR3 protein: CASSEVGGSGHEQFF
clone size: -; D gene: TRBD2; J gene: TRBJ2-3; V gene: TRBV13; CDR3 DNA: TGTGCCAGCAGCCGACCGCTAGCGGGGGGACACACAGATACGCAGTATTTT; CDR3 protein: CASSRPLAGGHTDTQYF
clone size: few; D gene: TRBD2; J gene: TRBJ2-5; V gene: TRBV4-2; CDR3 DNA: TGTGCCAGCAGCCAAGCATCGGCGGGGGTGGGCGAGACCCAGTACTTC; CDR3 protein: CASSQASAGVGETQYF
clone size: -; D gene: -; J gene: TRBJ2-7; V gene: TRBV27; CDR3 DNA: TGTGCCAGCAGTTCCCCCAACTTC; CDR3 protein: CASSSPNF
clone size: -; D gene: TRBD1; J gene: TRBJ1-1; V gene: TRBV7-2; CDR3 DNA: TGTGCCAGCAGCTTGGGACAGGGGGTTTTTAACACTGAAGCTTTCTTT; CDR3 protein: CASSLGQGVFNTEAFF
clone size: -; D gene: TRBD2; J gene: TRBJ2-3; V gene: TRBV11-2; CDR3 DNA: TGTGCCAGCAGCTTATCGGGAGGGCGAGGAGGTACGCAGTATTTT; CDR3 protein: CASSLSGGRGGTQYF
clone size: -; D gene: TRBD2; J gene: TRBJ2-7; V gene: TRBV5-4; CDR3 DNA: TGTGCCAGCAGCCCGCAATCACTAGCGGCTTCCTACGAGCAGTACTTC; CDR3 protein: CASSPQSLAASYEQYF
clone size: once; D gene: -; J gene: TRBJ2-3; V gene: TRBV19; CDR3 DNA: TGTGCCAGTAGTCCGAAGGGGCCAGGGACAGATACGCAGTATTTT; CDR3 protein: CASSPKGPGTDTQYF
clone size: -; D gene: TRBD2; J gene: TRBJ2-3; V gene: TRBV20-1; CDR3 DNA: TGCAGTGCTAGTAGGCCTAGCGGGAGTTCGTATACGCAGTATTTT; CDR3 protein: CSASRPSGSSYTQYF
clone size: -; D gene: TRBD2; J gene: TRBJ2-7; V gene: TRBV4-3; CDR3 DNA: TGCGCCAGCAGCCAAGAGTGGGTAGCGGGAGGATGGGGCTACGAGCAGTACTTC; CDR3 protein: CASSQEWVAGGWGYEQYF
clone size: -; D gene: TRBD1; J gene: TRBJ1-5; V gene: TRBV6-2/TRBV6-3; CDR3 DNA: TGTGCCAGCAGTTACCGGACAGGGGGCAGGCAGCCCCAGCATTTT; CDR3 protein: CASSYRTGGRQPQHF